The clone carrying this T cell receptor beta chain has a handful of counts. Its antigen remains unidentified. Attached unique molecular identifiers marked individual cDNA molecules. TCRdb passed the 5' RACE reads through MiXCR, listing each CDR3 protein once. The sample holds approximately 37,000 distinct CDR3 sequences; 5% to 6% are singletons and the top ten take 6% to 7%. The CDR3 extends over 16 amino acids. In germline, CDR1 is SGHAT, CDR2 FQNNGV. V lost 2 bases and J 8 bases, leaving 20 bases between the germline ends. This sample is drawn from a study of early T cells in non-severe SARS-CoV-2 infection. Findings and limits, study-wide: A preference for anti-spike CD8 responses marked VDJdb matching, which missed private and CD4 specificities.

This sample comprised whole blood, obtained at baseline. The sequence was collected from an adult who was a healthcare worker with PCR-confirmed SARS-CoV-2 infection or an uninfected control (not recorded which). The chain carries TRBV11-2 and TRBJ2-3; D is possibly TRBD2 (6 bases). The CDR3 is CASSLLGGGRWGTQYF. The CDR3 DNA follows: TGTGCCAGCAGCTTATTGGGGGGAGGCCGTTGGGGTACGCAGTATTTT. The whole variable domain, filled in from reference TRBV11-2 and TRBJ2-3, reads EAGVAQSPRYKIIEKRQSVAFWCNPISGHATLYWYQQILGQGPKLLIQFQNNGVVDDSQLPKDRFSAERLKGVDSTLKIQPAKLEDSAVYLCASSLLGGGRWGTQYFGPGTRLTVL.